The text below deals with one T cell receptor beta chain. This sample is drawn from a study of Ad26.COV2.S vaccination and SARS-CoV-2 variants. Germline V gene data show CDR1 as SGDLS and CDR2 as YYNGEE. Between the trimmed V and J ends, which lost 3 bases and 6 bases, there was a span of 16 bases. The CDR3 has 16 amino acids. Some clones are missing from TCRdb's copy, which holds only in-frame ones; the method was immunoSEQ multiplex PCR. The sample yields 350,000 to 450,000 clones, around 92% seen once. Sequenced material: peripheral blood, taken after recovery from COVID-19. The sequence came from a human donor who had recovered from COVID-19. The rearrangement uses TRBV9 and TRBJ1-6, with D possibly being TRBD1 (5 bases). This CDR3 is CASSATGQSGNSPLHF. In DNA, the CDR3 is TGTGCCAGCAGCGCCACAGGTCAAAGTGGTAATTCACCCCTCCACTTT.